This entry describes one T cell receptor (beta chain). Its antigen is currently unknown. Blood was drawn once from each donor into heparinised tubes. The draws averaged about 120 mL. The whole isolated RNA underwent reverse transcription, so sequencing captured expressed TCRB transcripts. Sequencing was performed with immunoSEQ multiplex PCR; in TCRdb, only in-frame clones are kept and a portion is missing. This table holds 200,000 to 300,000 clones, around 13% found once. This record comes from a study of beta chain features in type 1 diabetes. CDR1 is MGHRA, CDR2 YSYEKL, per germline. V shed 4 bases and J 4 bases; nucleotides not matched to a gene: 5. The CDR3 has 15 amino acids. Study conclusions and caveats: For patients and controls alike, PCR might favor shorter templates to the same degree. Patients showed naive, central memory and Treg TCRB repertoires that appeared more similar than those of healthy donors. Moderate but significant shortening of TCRB CDR3s was recorded in all four CD4+ subsets from Type 1 diabetes patients.

Sequencing input: naive CD4+ T cells from blood. V is TRBV4-1 and J is TRBJ1-4; 8 bases fit TRBD1. The sequence was obtained from a man in his thirties or forties with type 1 diabetes. The CDR3 region has the DNA TGCGCCAGCAGCCCTCAGGACAGGGATAATGAAAAACTGTTTTTT. This gives the protein CASSPQDRDNEKLFF.